A selection of T cell receptor beta chains follows, all from one sample in a study of cytomegalovirus exposure and HLA in healthy donors. Sequencing used immunoSEQ multiplex PCR; TCRdb keeps in-frame clones, though not all of them. The table includes approximately 72,000 clones, approximately 78% detected once. Sequenced material: PBMCs. The receptors here all came from a man between 18 and 35 years old in good health and CMV-seronegative. The CDR3 runs from the conserved cysteine through the conserved F or W. D genes are given only for firm matches. Not all rows give a size; the values are once, few, many and, for expanded clones, a class.

d_gene: NA; abundance: NA; len: 13; v_gene: TRBV6-6; j_gene: TRBJ2-7; CDR3nt: TGTGCCAGCAAGGAACAGGGATCCTACGAGCAGTACTTC; CDR3aa: CASKEQGSYEQYF
d_gene: NA; abundance: NA; len: 13; v_gene: TRBV9; j_gene: TRBJ2-5; CDR3nt: TGTGCCAGGTATAGTATCCCCCCGGAGACCCAGTACTTC; CDR3aa: CARYSIPPETQYF
d_gene: NA; abundance: few; len: 12; v_gene: TRBV29-1; j_gene: TRBJ1-5; CDR3nt: TGCAGCGTTGCCAGTAGCAATCAGCCCCAGCATTTT; CDR3aa: CSVASSNQPQHF
d_gene: NA; abundance: once; len: 13; v_gene: TRBV10-3; j_gene: TRBJ1-2; CDR3nt: TGTGCCATGGGACCCCTAGGACAGTATGGCTACACCTTC; CDR3aa: CAMGPLGQYGYTF
d_gene: NA; abundance: NA; len: 16; v_gene: TRBV7-6; j_gene: TRBJ1-2; CDR3nt: TGTGCCAGCAGCCCTTTAACCTCGGCGGTTACCTATGGCTACACCTTC; CDR3aa: CASSPLTSAVTYGYTF
d_gene: NA; abundance: NA; len: 12; v_gene: TRBV25-1; j_gene: TRBJ1-1; CDR3nt: TGTGCCAGCAGTGGCGGGACCACTGAAGCTTTCTTT; CDR3aa: CASSGGTTEAFF
d_gene: TRBD1; abundance: NA; len: 16; v_gene: TRBV19; j_gene: TRBJ2-7; CDR3nt: TGTGCCAGTAGGAGAGGTGGACAGGGGTTTTCCTACGAGCAGTACTTC; CDR3aa: CASRRGGQGFSYEQYF
d_gene: NA; abundance: NA; len: 13; v_gene: TRBV9; j_gene: TRBJ2-3; CDR3nt: TGTGCCAGCAGCGTAGGACACACAGATACGCAGTATTTT; CDR3aa: CASSVGHTDTQYF
d_gene: NA; abundance: few; len: 14; v_gene: TRBV18; j_gene: TRBJ1-2; CDR3nt: TGTGCCAGCTCACCAATGCCCGGTCGCTATGGCTACACCTTC; CDR3aa: CASSPMPGRYGYTF
d_gene: TRBD1; abundance: NA; len: 14; v_gene: TRBV6-5; j_gene: TRBJ1-1; CDR3nt: TGTGCCAGCACTGGACAGGGATTGAACACTGAAGCTTTCTTT; CDR3aa: CASTGQGLNTEAFF
d_gene: NA; abundance: NA; len: 12; v_gene: TRBV19; j_gene: TRBJ1-2; CDR3nt: TGTGCCAGTAGTCCAGGGGACTATGGCTACACCTTC; CDR3aa: CASSPGDYGYTF
d_gene: TRBD2; abundance: NA; len: 12; v_gene: TRBV28; j_gene: TRBJ2-1; CDR3nt: TGTGCCAGCAGTTCGATAGCGGGAGTGCGGTTCTTC; CDR3aa: CASSSIAGVRFF
d_gene: TRBD1; abundance: NA; len: 13; v_gene: TRBV6-5; j_gene: TRBJ2-7; CDR3nt: TGTGCCAGCAGAGGGACAGGGTTCTACGAGCAGTACTTC; CDR3aa: CASRGTGFYEQYF
d_gene: TRBD1; abundance: NA; len: 14; v_gene: TRBV27; j_gene: TRBJ1-5; CDR3nt: TGTGCCAGCAGTTTATGGGGGGACAGGTCAGCCCAGCATTTT; CDR3aa: CASSLWGDRSAQHF
d_gene: TRBD1; abundance: NA; len: 14; v_gene: TRBV27; j_gene: TRBJ1-5; CDR3nt: TGTGCCAGCAGTTTTGACAGGGGGCACCAGCCCCAGCATTTT; CDR3aa: CASSFDRGHQPQHF
d_gene: TRBD2; abundance: once; len: 15; v_gene: TRBV6-5; j_gene: TRBJ2-5; CDR3nt: TGTGCCAGCAACCCACTAGCGGGGGGGTACGAGACCCAGTACTTC; CDR3aa: CASNPLAGGYETQYF
d_gene: NA; abundance: NA; len: 14; v_gene: TRBV4-3; j_gene: TRBJ1-2; CDR3nt: TGCGCCAGCAGCCATACCCTGGGCGACTATGGCTACACCTTC; CDR3aa: CASSHTLGDYGYTF
d_gene: TRBD1; abundance: NA; len: 14; v_gene: TRBV10-3; j_gene: TRBJ1-2; CDR3nt: TGTGCCATCCTAGGGGGCGGTTCTAGCTATGGCTACACCTTC; CDR3aa: CAILGGGSSYGYTF
d_gene: NA; abundance: NA; len: 14; v_gene: TRBV19; j_gene: TRBJ2-3; CDR3nt: TGTGCCAGTAGTAGGTGGACAGACACAGATACGCAGTATTTT; CDR3aa: CASSRWTDTDTQYF
d_gene: TRBD1; abundance: NA; len: 14; v_gene: TRBV6-5; j_gene: TRBJ1-4; CDR3nt: TGTGCCAGCATTTTCGACAGGGGAGGTGAAAAACTGTTTTTT; CDR3aa: CASIFDRGGEKLFF
d_gene: NA; abundance: NA; len: 15; v_gene: TRBV18; j_gene: TRBJ1-1; CDR3nt: TGTGCCAGCTCACCACAGGGGGTGAGTTTCACTGAAGCTTTCTTT; CDR3aa: CASSPQGVSFTEAFF
d_gene: TRBD2; abundance: NA; len: 17; v_gene: TRBV9; j_gene: TRBJ2-1; CDR3nt: TGTGCCAGCAGCGCCCCCACAGGAGGGACTAGCGCTGGTGAGCAGTTCTTC; CDR3aa: CASSAPTGGTSAGEQFF
d_gene: TRBD2; abundance: NA; len: 15; v_gene: TRBV13; j_gene: TRBJ2-1; CDR3nt: TGTGCCAGCAGCTCGAGCGGGGGGGCCGCGGATGAGCAGTTCTTC; CDR3aa: CASSSSGGAADEQFF
d_gene: TRBD1; abundance: few; len: 14; v_gene: TRBV7-2; j_gene: TRBJ2-5; CDR3nt: TGTGCCAGCAGCTTAGGAGGGGGCAAAGAGACCCAGTACTTC; CDR3aa: CASSLGGGKETQYF
d_gene: NA; abundance: NA; len: 17; v_gene: TRBV21-1; j_gene: TRBJ1-6; CDR3nt: TGTGCCAGCAGCGCAAGAATCAGGGGGCAGGGTAATTCACCCCTCCACTTT; CDR3aa: CASSARIRGQGNSPLHF
d_gene: NA; abundance: once; len: 14; v_gene: TRBV11-3; j_gene: TRBJ2-1; CDR3nt: TGTGCCAGCAGCTTAGCAGGGTTAAACAATGAGCAGTTCTTC; CDR3aa: CASSLAGLNNEQFF
d_gene: NA; abundance: NA; len: 15; v_gene: TRBV5-6; j_gene: TRBJ2-2; CDR3nt: TGTGCCAGCAGCCTCGAGACAGGGAACACCGGGGAGCTGTTTTTT; CDR3aa: CASSLETGNTGELFF
d_gene: NA; abundance: many; len: 15; v_gene: TRBV6-4; j_gene: TRBJ2-1; CDR3nt: TGTGCCAGCAGTGACTCGGGAGGGGGCTACAATGAGCAGTTCTTC; CDR3aa: CASSDSGGGYNEQFF
d_gene: TRBD1; abundance: NA; len: 14; v_gene: TRBV19; j_gene: TRBJ1-1; CDR3nt: TGTGCCAGTAGAACTGGACAGGGGGTCGCTGAAGCTTTCTTT; CDR3aa: CASRTGQGVAEAFF
d_gene: TRBD1; abundance: few; len: 14; v_gene: TRBV7-3; j_gene: TRBJ1-6; CDR3nt: TGTGCCAGCAGCTTAGGGACAGAAAATTCACCCCTCCACTTT; CDR3aa: CASSLGTENSPLHF
d_gene: NA; abundance: NA; len: 13; v_gene: TRBV27; j_gene: TRBJ1-1; CDR3nt: TGTGCCAGCAGTTTATTCCGGGACACTGAAGCTTTCTTT; CDR3aa: CASSLFRDTEAFF
d_gene: TRBD1; abundance: NA; len: 15; v_gene: TRBV9; j_gene: TRBJ1-1; CDR3nt: TGTGCCAGCAGCGGACCGGGACAGTTGAACACTGAAGCTTTCTTT; CDR3aa: CASSGPGQLNTEAFF
d_gene: TRBD1; abundance: few; len: 12; v_gene: TRBV27; j_gene: TRBJ1-2; CDR3nt: TGTGCCAGCAGAGGGACAGGGTCGGGCTACACCTTC; CDR3aa: CASRGTGSGYTF
d_gene: NA; abundance: NA; len: 13; v_gene: TRBV28; j_gene: TRBJ2-7; CDR3nt: TGTGCCAGCAGTTTTAGTCCTCCAGGGGAGCAGTACTTC; CDR3aa: CASSFSPPGEQYF
d_gene: NA; abundance: NA; len: 14; v_gene: TRBV28; j_gene: TRBJ2-7; CDR3nt: TGTGCCAGCAGTTTGCGGGGGCCCCTCTACGAGCAGTACTTC; CDR3aa: CASSLRGPLYEQYF
d_gene: TRBD1; abundance: NA; len: 18; v_gene: TRBV10-3; j_gene: TRBJ1-6; CDR3nt: TGTGCCATCAGTGAGTCACTCAGGGGGACAGAATATAATTCACCCCTCCACTTT; CDR3aa: CAISESLRGTEYNSPLHF
d_gene: TRBD1; abundance: NA; len: 15; v_gene: TRBV5-6; j_gene: TRBJ2-1; CDR3nt: TGTGCCAGCAGCTTTGGGACAGGGGCCGGGAATGAGCAGTTCTTC; CDR3aa: CASSFGTGAGNEQFF
d_gene: NA; abundance: NA; len: 11; v_gene: TRBV30; j_gene: TRBJ1-4; CDR3nt: TGTGCCTGGAGTTCCGGGGGGAAACTGTTTTTT; CDR3aa: CAWSSGGKLFF
d_gene: NA; abundance: NA; len: 13; v_gene: TRBV30; j_gene: TRBJ2-2; CDR3nt: TGTGCCACAGGAGGGCCGATAGGCCGGGAGCTGTTTTTT; CDR3aa: CATGGPIGRELFF
d_gene: NA; abundance: many; len: 14; v_gene: TRBV7-9; j_gene: TRBJ1-5; CDR3nt: TGTGCCAGCAGCTTAGAGGGGAACAATCAGCCCCAGCATTTT; CDR3aa: CASSLEGNNQPQHF
d_gene: NA; abundance: NA; len: 14; v_gene: TRBV10-1; j_gene: TRBJ2-2; CDR3nt: TGCGCCAGCAGGACCGGGGTGGACACCGGGGAGCTGTTTTTT; CDR3aa: CASRTGVDTGELFF